The T cell receptor (beta chain) described here comes from a study of siplizumab effects on memory and regulatory T cells. This clone was picked up one time. The CDR3 sequence is 13 residues long. V shed 5 bases and J 6 bases; nucleotides not matched to a gene: 4. CDR1 and CDR2 from the germline V gene are LNHDA and SQIVND (reference sequence). Produced via immunoSEQ multiplex PCR; TCRdb's table is partial and in-frame only. The sample lists about 27,000 clones, 84% occurring once. The genes are TRBV19 and TRBJ1-2; TRBD1 agrees at 9 bases. Material for sequencing was memory CD4+ T cells sorted from blood. The TCR originated in a human donor in good health. CDR3 sequence: CASSLQGANGYTF. For the CDR3, the DNA is TGTGCCAGTAGTCTACAGGGGGCGAATGGCTACACCTTC.